A single sample is the source of the 19 T cell receptor beta chains below, sequenced in a study of regulatory T cells in long-lasting Graves disease. TCR beta libraries were built with iRepertoire HTBI primers and Arm-PCR of CDR3 regions. TCRdb reprocessed the multiplex PCR reads with MiXCR, giving one entry per CDR3 protein. The sample has 600,000 to 800,000 distinct CDR3 sequences, approximately 31% seen once. Sample time point: persistent/refractory GD, antithyroid drugs over 5 years with positive TRAb. RNA extracted from PBMCs served as the sequencing template. Sample: peripheral blood mononuclear cells (PBMCs), taken when the disease was refractory, from a patient treated with antithyroid drugs. Receptors originate from a female donor with Graves disease.

The chain links TRBV5-1 to TRBJ1-1, with a weak D call TRBD1 (6 bases). Germline V lookup: CDR1 SGHRS, CDR2 YFSETQ. V lost 4 bases, J lost 1 base, and 14 bases lay in between. This CDR3 has 15 amino acids. CDR3 sequence reads: CASSPGGGANTEAFF. The CDR3 coding sequence is TGCGCCAGCAGCCCCGGGGGGGGCGCGAACACTGAAGCTTTCTTT.

There are a few counts of this clonotype. The gene calls are TRBV19 and TRBJ1-5; D unclear. Germline V gene sequence: CDR1 LNHDA, CDR2 SQIVND (reference sequence). Trimming pared 3 bases from V and 6 bases from J, leaving 9 bases between. The CDR3 loop spans 13 amino acids. The CDR3 coding sequence is TGTGCCAGTAGTATGGACGGTCGTCAGCCCCAGCATTTT. Its protein is CASSMDGRQPQHF.

A few counts support this clonotype. V gene TRBV19 combines with J gene TRBJ1-5; no clear D. Trimming shortened V by 7 bases and J by 3 bases, and 7 bases separated the two germline ends. Looked up from germline, CDR1 is LNHDA and CDR2 is SQIVND (reference sequence). The CDR3 is 12 amino acids. CDR3 protein: CASTTPNQPQHF. The CDR3 coding sequence is TGTGCCAGTACCACCCCCAATCAGCCCCAGCATTTT.

To note about this clonotype: Compared with germline, one end of the junction differs, possibly owing to a read error. CDR3 nucleotide sequence: TGTGCCAACAGTTCCCGACAGGGGTCCCTCTATGGCTACACCTTC. Protein: CANSSRQGSLYGYTF. The rearrangement uses TRBV12-3 or TRBV12-4 and TRBJ1-2, with 8 bases aligning to TRBD1. The CDR3 consists of 15 residues.

Ten or more counts support this clonotype. This sequence joins TRBV6-2 or TRBV6-3 and TRBJ2-5; 8 bases map to TRBD1. Per germline, CDR1 MNHEY and CDR2 SVGEGT. This CDR3 region has 17 residues. Unmatched junction bases numbered 11, after V lost 0 bases and J lost 5 bases. The CDR3 region has the DNA TGTGCCAGCAGTTACTCTCAATTGACAGGGGCTGGGGAGACCCAGTACTTC. Protein product: CASSYSQLTGAGETQYF.

This clonotype occurred many times. V is TRBV12-3 or TRBV12-4 and J is TRBJ2-5; no definite D call. V lost 3 bases, J lost 4 bases, and 6 bases lay in between. The CDR3 is 12 amino acids. CDR3 protein: CASSFWVETQYF. The CDR3 coding sequence is TGTGCCAGCAGTTTTTGGGTAGAGACCCAGTACTTC.

This clonotype was found a few times. The rearrangement links TRBV7-9 to TRBJ1-1; D not certain. V shed 1 base and J shed 1 base, with 10 bases lying between them. The germline gives CDR1 SEHNR, CDR2 FQNEAQ (reference sequence). The CDR3 totals 15 residues. The CDR3 nucleotides are TGTGCCAGCAGCTTAGACTCACAGACGAACACTGAAGCTTTCTTT. This gives the protein CASSLDSQTNTEAFF.

This clonotype was observed a handful of times. This rearrangement joins TRBV28 to TRBJ2-7; D not resolved. Germline-derived CDR1 and CDR2 are MDHEN and SYDVKM. Trimming cost V 3 bases and J 0 bases, with 9 bases left between them. The CDR3 is 14 amino acids. The DNA of the CDR3 is TGTGCCAGCAGTTTGCAATCCACCTCCTACGAGCAGTACTTC. Protein product: CASSLQSTSYEQYF.

The V gene is TRBV7-9, the J gene TRBJ1-2, with a possible D match to TRBD1 (6 bases). This CDR3 spans 16 amino acids. V lost 2 bases, J lost 4 bases, and 17 bases lay in between. Germline assignment: CDR1 SEHNR and CDR2 FQNEAQ (reference sequence). CDR3 in amino acids: CASSLSSLGRGYGYTF. DNA of the CDR3: TGTGCCAGCAGCTTAAGTTCTCTGGGCAGGGGCTATGGCTACACCTTC.

V is TRBV2 and J is TRBJ1-1; TRBD1 matches 8 bases. CDR1 is SNHLY, CDR2 FYNNEI, per germline. Trimming took 6 bases from V and 6 from J; bases not matched to a gene: 12. The length of the CDR3 is 15 residues. The CDR3 DNA reads TGTGCCAGCAGAGAGCGTACAGGGGGGAGGGCTGAAGCTTTCTTT. Translated, it gives CASRERTGGRAEAFF.

Ten or more counts support this clonotype. The chain couples TRBV12-3 or TRBV12-4 to TRBJ1-1; no definite D call. Trimming removed 3 bases at V and 6 bases at J, with 17 bases between. CDR3 length: 15 residues. The CDR3, as DNA: TGTGCCAGCAGTTTCACACGTGCCCTGAGCGCTGAAGCTTTCTTT. Amino acids: CASSFTRALSAEAFF.

This clonotype was seen only a few times. The gene calls are TRBV3-1 and TRBJ1-1; D remains unclear. CDR1 and CDR2 (germline): LGHDT, YNNKEL (reference sequence). This CDR3 is 12 amino acids long. V was clipped by 1 base and J by 7 bases, with 7 bases between them. The CDR3 DNA sequence: TGTGCCAGCAGCCAAGGTCACCTTGAAGCTTTCTTT. This encodes CASSQGHLEAFF.

The chain carries TRBV11-2 and TRBJ1-1; the match to TRBD1 covers 7 bases. J lost 6 bases, V lost 3 bases, and 1 base had no gene match. The CDR3 totals 12 residues. Germline assignment: CDR1 SGHAT and CDR2 FQNNGV. CDR3 protein: CASSFTGAEAFF. CDR3 coding DNA: TGTGCCAGCAGCTTTACAGGGGCTGAAGCTTTCTTT.

This clonotype was recorded a few times. This rearrangement joins TRBV12-3 or TRBV12-4 to TRBJ1-5; D gene uncertain. V was cut by 5 bases and J by 0 bases, with 11 bases left in between. There are 15 residues in the CDR3. The CDR3 coding sequence is TGTGCCAGCAGTCGAGAAGAATATAGCAATCAGCCCCAGCATTTT. It yields the protein CASSREEYSNQPQHF.

This clonotype was counted only a few times. The rearrangement uses TRBV15 and TRBJ2-1, with D perhaps TRBD2 (5 bases). The CDR3 has 18 amino acids. Germline lookup yields CDR1 LNHNV and CDR2 YYDKDF (reference sequence). V was pared by 0 bases and J by 9 bases, with 24 bases between. CDR3 bases: TGTGCCACCAGCAGAGACCGAACCGGGAAAAATAGGCCAATTGAGCAGTTCTTC. It codes for CATSRDRTGKNRPIEQFF.

This clonotype appeared a few times. V and J are TRBV4-2 and TRBJ2-5, with 7 nucleotides matching TRBD1. Unmatched junction bases numbered 6, after V lost 1 base and J lost 4 bases. Germline loops: CDR1 LGHNA, CDR2 YNFKEQ. The CDR3 contains 15 residues. The CDR3 protein is CASSQGQGQGETQYF. CDR3 DNA sequence: TGTGCCAGCAGCCAAGGACAGGGTCAAGGAGAGACCCAGTACTTC.

This clonotype occurred many times. The chain has TRBV28 and TRBJ2-5; 10 positions agree with TRBD1. This CDR3 is 16 amino acids long. Germline V lookup: CDR1 MDHEN, CDR2 SYDVKM. V shed 2 bases and J 5 bases; nucleotides not matched to a gene: 8. The CDR3 bases are TGTGCCAGCAGTTTACCGGGACAGGGGATTTGGGAGACCCAGTACTTC. It specifies CASSLPGQGIWETQYF.

This clonotype turned up a few times. The V call is TRBV25-1, the J call TRBJ1-2, with D maybe TRBD1 (6 bases). The CDR3 totals 14 residues. Between the trimmed V and J ends, which lost 2 bases and 3 bases, there was a span of 10 bases. Germline CDR1 and CDR2: MGHDK and SYGVNS. The CDR3 loop is CASSETGYDYGYTF. In DNA form, the CDR3 reads TGTGCCAGCAGTGAAACAGGGTATGACTATGGCTACACCTTC.

This clonotype was recorded a few times. The chain is built from TRBV12-3 or TRBV12-4 and TRBJ2-7, with 11 bases lining up with TRBD2. The CDR3 has 16 amino acids. V shed 0 bases, J shed 5 bases, and the junction held 6 bases outside the gene matches. The DNA for the CDR3 is TGTGCCAGCAGTTTAGCAGGTAGCGGGAGGGCCAACGAGCAGTACTTC. Translated, it gives CASSLAGSGRANEQYF.